This entry lists 13 T cell receptor beta chains sequenced from one sample in a study of blood T cell repertoires in COVID-19. The assay was immunoSEQ multiplex PCR, and TCRdb's table has in-frame clones only and misses some. The sample includes 150,000 to 200,000 clones, more than 75% of them seen just once. Sequencing used PBMCs or T cells enriched from blood (not recorded which). All receptors come from a woman aged 50 to 60 who had recovered from COVID-19.

CDR3 residues: CASTSGVAKNIQYF. The DNA of the CDR3 is TGTGCCAGCACCTCGGGGGTAGCCAAAAACATTCAGTACTTC. The chain employs TRBV6-5 and TRBJ2-4, with D possibly matching TRBD2 (6 bases). This CDR3 is 14 amino acids long. Per the germline V gene, CDR1 is MNHEY and CDR2 is SVGAGI. The V gene lost 7 bases and the J gene lost 0 bases, with 10 bases spanning the gap.

J is TRBJ2-3 and V is TRBV5-8; 7 bases line up with TRBD1. This CDR3 is built from 13 residues. Germline-derived CDR1 and CDR2 are SGHTS and YDEGEE. The V segment lost 7 bases and the J segment 2 bases; nucleotides outside the gene matches: 4. The CDR3 sequence is CASQTGNTDTQYF. CDR3 DNA: TGTGCCAGCCAGACAGGGAACACAGATACGCAGTATTTT.

V usage is TRBV30 and J usage is TRBJ2-1, with a tentative D call TRBD2 (5 bases). V was cut by 0 bases and J by 2 bases, with 14 bases left in between. Germline V CDR1 and CDR2: GTSNPN, SVGIG (reference sequence). The CDR3 spans 16 residues. The CDR3 bases are TGTGCCTGGAGTGTACATCCCCCGGGGACCTACAATGAGCAGTTCTTC. Protein: CAWSVHPPGTYNEQFF.

The rearrangement uses TRBV7-6 and TRBJ1-2; 7 nucleotides match TRBD1. V shed 5 bases and J 6 bases; nucleotides not matched to a gene: 9. The CDR3 is 14 amino acids. The germline CDR1 and CDR2 sequences are SGHVS and FNYEAQ. The CDR3 loop reads CASSRDRASNGYTF. The CDR3 region has the DNA TGTGCCAGCAGCCGAGACAGGGCCTCCAATGGCTACACCTTC. The full variable domain, in which reference TRBV7-6 and TRBJ1-2 provide the parts outside the CDR3, is GAGVSQSPRYKVTKRGQDVALRCDPISGHVSLYWYRQALGQGPEFLTYFNYEAQQDKSGLPNDRFSAERPEGSISTLTIQRTEQRDSAMYRCASSRDRASNGYTFGSGTRLTVV.

The rearrangement joins TRBV7-2 to TRBJ2-7; 10 positions match TRBD2. V lost 5 bases, J lost 9 bases, and 13 bases stayed unmatched. The CDR3 length is 15 residues. Germline V CDR1 and CDR2: SGHTA, FQGNSA. For the CDR3, the DNA is TGTGCCAGCAGCCCTCGGACTAGCGGCCCGCTGGGGCAGTACTTC. It encodes CASSPRTSGPLGQYF.

The V and J genes are TRBV5-1 and TRBJ2-1; the D gene is possibly TRBD2 (6 bases). The CDR3 is 16 amino acids. Trimming removed 0 bases at V and 3 bases at J, with 13 bases between. CDR1 is SGHRS, CDR2 YFSETQ, per germline. DNA for the CDR3: TGCGCCAGCAGCTTGGTAGAGCGGAGGGGCTACAATGAGCAGTTCTTC. Translation gives CASSLVERRGYNEQFF.

CDR3 nucleotides: TGTGCCAGCAGCAGCGGACGCGCCGGCTACACCTTC. This sequence encodes CASSSGRAGYTF. The rearrangement uses TRBV2 and TRBJ1-2, with D unclear. Trimming cost V 6 bases and J 8 bases, with 13 bases left between them. The CDR3 sequence is 12 residues long. CDR1 and CDR2 (germline): SNHLY, FYNNEI.

V is TRBV30 and J is TRBJ1-3; no clear D. In germline, CDR1 is GTSNPN, CDR2 SVGIG (reference sequence). This CDR3 contains 13 residues. Trimming stripped 5 bases from V and 7 bases from J, with 15 bases between. CDR3 in DNA: TGTGCCTGGGCCGCCAGGTTGGCGAACACCATATATTTT. This encodes CAWAARLANTIYF. Filled out from reference TRBV30 and TRBJ1-3, the complete variable domain reads SQTIHQWPATLVQPVGSPLSLECTVEGTSNPNLYWYRQAAGRGLQLLFYSVGIGQISSEVPQNLSASRPQDRQFILSSKKLLLSDSGFYLCAWAARLANTIYFGEGSWLTVV.

The CDR3 region has the DNA TGTGCCAGCAGTCGCGGCTGGGCTAGCGGGGATCGGCCTTACGAGCAGTACTTC. Its protein product is CASSRGWASGDRPYEQYF. The chain joins TRBV6-6 to TRBJ2-7, with TRBD2 identical over 9 bases. Germline loops: CDR1 MNHNY, CDR2 SVGAGI (reference sequence). V lost 5 bases to trimming and J lost 4 bases; unmatched junction nucleotides: 18. The CDR3 has 18 amino acids.

The chain links TRBV15 to TRBJ2-2; 10 bases agree with TRBD2. The CDR3 has 16 residues. Germline V CDR1 and CDR2: LNHNV, YYDKDF (reference sequence). Trimming took 3 bases from V and 2 from J; bases not matched to a gene: 3. The CDR3 is CATSRGTSANTGELFF. The CDR3 coding sequence is TGTGCCACCAGCAGGGGGACTAGCGCAAACACCGGGGAGCTGTTTTTT.

The rearrangement joins TRBV5-1 to TRBJ2-7, with 7 bases aligning to TRBD1. Germline V gene sequence: CDR1 SGHRS, CDR2 YFSETQ. This CDR3 is built from 14 residues. With V trimmed by 1 base and J by 2 bases, 3 bases remained unmatched. This CDR3 is CASSLQGQTYEQYF. In nucleotides, the CDR3 is TGCGCCAGCAGCTTGCAGGGACAGACCTACGAGCAGTACTTC.

The chain couples TRBV3-1 (or the pseudogene TRBV3-2) to TRBJ1-1, with 9 bases fitting TRBD1. J lost 3 bases, V lost 0 bases, and 11 bases had no gene match. The CDR3 has 18 residues. Germline V gene sequence: CDR1 LGHDT, CDR2 YNNKEL (reference sequence). The CDR3 is CASSQEGRTGGFYTEAFF. In DNA form, the CDR3 reads TGTGCCAGCAGCCAAGAAGGAAGAACAGGGGGCTTTTACACTGAAGCTTTCTTT.

This chain links TRBV11-2 with TRBJ1-1, with D uncertain. The CDR3 has 12 amino acids. The germline CDR1 and CDR2 sequences are SGHAT and FQNNGV. V dropped 2 bases and J dropped 5 bases, with 6 bases sitting between them. CDR3 bases: TGTGCCAGCAGCTTATCAGGTACTGAAGCTTTCTTT. Translated: CASSLSGTEAFF.